This T cell receptor (beta chain) stems from a study of blood T cell repertoires in COVID-19. V lost 5 bases, J lost 8 bases, and 19 bases lay in between. Germline CDR1 LGHDT, CDR2 YNNKEL (reference sequence). The CDR3 totals 15 residues. In the authors' workflow: Cell counts per sample came from amplifying reference gene primers. TCRdb's table, derived via immunoSEQ multiplex PCR, lists solely in-frame clones and lacks some. The V and J calls and clone size are taken from that table; D and trimming were inferred from the DNA. The sample shows a few hundred thousand clones, about 91% of them seen only once.

The chain uses TRBV3-1 (or the pseudogene TRBV3-2) and TRBJ2-1; D might be TRBD2 (5 bases). Sequencing was performed on peripheral blood. The TCR was taken from a woman in her fifties or sixties with COVID-19, enrolled during active disease. CDR3: CASSVTPGDSHEQFF. In DNA form, the CDR3 reads TGTGCCAGCAGCGTAACCCCCGGGGATTCCCATGAGCAGTTCTTC.